The clone carrying this T cell receptor (beta chain) was seen many times. Its antigen is unknown. V was clipped by 7 bases and J by 1 base, with 8 bases between them. Germline CDR1 SGDLS, CDR2 YYNGEE. The CDR3 length is 12 residues. The data stem from a study of T cells in Graves' hyperthyroidism and ophthalmopathy. Study-level results: The model's output predicted ophthalmopathy at a median of roughly 6.9 months prior to onset.

RNA transcripts yielded amplified TCR beta CDR3 regions. HTBI primers were the set used in a first-round RT-PCR of the TCR CDR3. From the multiplex PCR reads, TCRdb called clonotypes with MiXCR, one entry per CDR3 protein. The repertoire consists of roughly 500,000 distinct CDR3 sequences, with about half occurring once and the leading ten covering around 19%. Uncontrolled infection, other autoimmune disease, pregnancy and lactation each barred patients from inclusion. Clinical symptoms, serum thyroxine and TRAb, thyroid ultrasound and orbital computed tomography were used for the diagnoses. This TCR was sampled from an adult woman with Graves' disease, either hyperthyroidism or ophthalmopathy (not recorded which). This chain uses TRBV9 with TRBJ1-1; D gene unclear. Sequencing was carried out using peripheral blood or thyroid tissue (not recorded which). CDR3 amino acids: CASGSSNTEAFF. As DNA, the CDR3 is TGTGCCAGCGGTTCATCGAACACTGAAGCTTTCTTT.